Following are 5 T cell receptor beta chains from one sample sequenced in a study of CD4 T cells in relation to SARS-CoV-2 and coronaviruses. The method was immunoSEQ multiplex PCR; TCRdb's version includes in-frame clones alone and lacks a portion of them. The sample records under 30,000 clones, 78% being singletons. Antigens for these TCRs are unknown. The unexposed donors gave CD4+ T cells in 2011-2018, prior to COVID-19. The cells were cultured for approximately 10 days before CD4+ T cells were isolated. Source material: CD4+ T cells from PBMCs, cultured in vitro. Receptor source: a human donor in good health.

The chain recombines TRBV2 with TRBJ1-5; D is ambiguous. Trimming took 3 bases from V and 8 from J, leaving 8 bases between them. Per the germline V gene, CDR1 is SNHLY and CDR2 is FYNNEI. The CDR3 sequence is 12 residues long. The CDR3 loop reads CASSDAGKPQHF. The CDR3 DNA reads TGTGCCAGCAGTGACGCGGGTAAGCCCCAGCATTTT.

V gene TRBV23-1 combines with J gene TRBJ2-7; possibly TRBD1 for D (6 bases). TRBV23-1 has ORF status, its function being uncertain. V dropped 6 bases and J dropped 0 bases, with 18 bases sitting between them. There are 16 residues in the CDR3. The CDR3 protein is CASRHDRGTFSYEQYF. CDR3 coding DNA: TGCGCCAGCAGACACGACCGAGGGACATTCTCCTACGAGCAGTACTTC.

The chain combines TRBV12-3 or TRBV12-4 with TRBJ1-5; D remains unclear. The CDR3 contains 13 residues. V lost 6 bases and J lost 3, with 9 bases in between. In nucleotides, the CDR3 is TGTGCCAGCAGCGGCAGAAACAATCAGCCCCAGCATTTT. Its translation is CASSGRNNQPQHF.

The V and J genes are TRBV7-9 and TRBJ2-4; unclear D gene. This CDR3 spans 16 amino acids. In germline, CDR1 is SEHNR, CDR2 FQNEAQ (reference sequence). V was trimmed by 5 bases and J by 1 base, leaving 15 bases between them. The CDR3, as DNA: TGTGCCAGCAGCGTCGAACTGGTAGGGGCCAAAAACATTCAGTACTTC. As protein: CASSVELVGAKNIQYF.

V gene TRBV12-5 combines with J gene TRBJ1-1, with a tentative D call TRBD1 (5 bases). The V and J ends lost 0 bases and 7 bases respectively, with 9 bases between them. This CDR3 spans 13 amino acids. Germline CDR1 is LGHNT and CDR2 is FRNRAP. The DNA for the CDR3 is TGTGCTAGTGGTTTGGTCGGGGGGAGTGAAGCTTTCTTT. Amino acids: CASGLVGGSEAFF. Combining the CDR3 with reference TRBV12-5 and TRBJ1-1 gives the whole variable domain DARVTQTPRHKVTEMGQEVTMRCQPILGHNTVFWYRQTMMQGLELLAYFRNRAPLDDSGMPKDRFSAEMPDATLATLKIQPSEPRDSAVYFCASGLVGGSEAFFGQGTRLTVV.